One sample yielded the 5 T cell receptor beta chains listed below, sequenced in a study of shared clonotypes between healthy human individuals. Clones were sequenced by immunoSEQ multiplex PCR, and TCRdb holds only the in-frame ones, with some missing. The sample consists of about 2,500,000 clones, 90% to 95% of them appearing once. The sample was naive CD4+ T cells sorted from blood. Subset here: CD45RA+ positively selected. These receptors came from a man aged 18 to 29 in good health.

J is TRBJ1-1 and V is TRBV7-8, with D possibly TRBD1 on 6 matching bases. The CDR3 has 22 amino acids. Trimming stripped 0 bases from V and 5 bases from J, with 34 bases between. The V gene's germline CDR1 is SGHVS and CDR2 FQNEAQ. DNA of the CDR3: TGTGCCAGCAGCTTAGCGCGGTTCTCTCAAAAAGTTAGACAGGTCGGTCGGACTGAAGCTTTCTTT. Translated, it gives CASSLARFSQKVRQVGRTEAFF.

The chain couples TRBV5-1 to TRBJ2-7, with 7 bases fitting TRBD2. CDR1 and CDR2 (germline): SGHRS, YFSETQ. This CDR3 region has 13 residues. The ends lost 4 bases at V and 3 bases at J; junction bases unmatched: 4. The chain's CDR3 is CASSKGLHYEQYF. For the CDR3, the DNA is TGCGCCAGCAGCAAGGGACTACACTACGAGCAGTACTTC.

V is TRBV18 and J is TRBJ2-1, with TRBD1 matching 7 bases. Germline V gene sequence: CDR1 KGHSH, CDR2 LQKENI. The CDR3 is 15 amino acids. Unmatched junction bases numbered 6, after V lost 3 bases and J lost 4 bases. CDR3 in amino acids: CASSPSLTGYNEQFF. In nucleotides, the CDR3 is TGTGCCAGCTCACCCTCGCTGACAGGGTACAATGAGCAGTTCTTC.

V and J are TRBV7-9 and TRBJ1-5; 7 bases agree with TRBD1. Per germline, CDR1 SEHNR and CDR2 FQNEAQ (reference sequence). The CDR3 has 14 residues. The V and J ends lost 5 bases and 2 bases, in that order; junction bases with no gene match: 3. The chain's CDR3 is CASSRDSGNQPQHF. CDR3 bases: TGTGCCAGCAGCCGGGACAGCGGCAATCAGCCCCAGCATTTT.

V is TRBV18 and J is TRBJ2-5, with TRBD2 as a possible D gene (6 bases). CDR1 and CDR2 (germline): KGHSH, LQKENI. V dropped 3 bases and J dropped 2 bases, with 13 bases sitting between them. This CDR3 comprises 15 residues. The CDR3 protein is CASSPISSGQETQYF. DNA of the CDR3: TGTGCCAGCTCACCGATCAGTAGCGGTCAAGAGACCCAGTACTTC.